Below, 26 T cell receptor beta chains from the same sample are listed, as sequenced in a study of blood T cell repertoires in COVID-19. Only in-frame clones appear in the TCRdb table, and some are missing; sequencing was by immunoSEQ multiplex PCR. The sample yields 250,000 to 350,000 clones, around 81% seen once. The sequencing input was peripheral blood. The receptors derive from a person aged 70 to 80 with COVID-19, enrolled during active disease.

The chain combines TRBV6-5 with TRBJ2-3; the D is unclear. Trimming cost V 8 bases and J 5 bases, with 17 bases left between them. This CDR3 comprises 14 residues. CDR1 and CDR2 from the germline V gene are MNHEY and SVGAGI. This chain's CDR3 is CASLEVRPGDTQYF. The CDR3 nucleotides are TGTGCCAGCCTTGAGGTACGGCCGGGAGATACGCAGTATTTT.

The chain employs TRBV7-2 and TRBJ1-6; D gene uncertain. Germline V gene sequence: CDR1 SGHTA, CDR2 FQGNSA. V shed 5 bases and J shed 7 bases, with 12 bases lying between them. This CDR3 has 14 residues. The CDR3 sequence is CASSRVSLNSPLHF. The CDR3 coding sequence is TGTGCCAGCAGCCGCGTTAGCCTAAATTCACCCCTCCACTTT.

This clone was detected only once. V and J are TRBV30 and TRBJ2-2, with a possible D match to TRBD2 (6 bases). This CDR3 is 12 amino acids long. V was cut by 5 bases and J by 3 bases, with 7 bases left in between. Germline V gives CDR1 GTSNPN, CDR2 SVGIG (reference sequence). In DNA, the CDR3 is TGTGCCTGGCGGGAGTACACCGGGGAGCTGTTTTTT. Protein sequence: CAWREYTGELFF.

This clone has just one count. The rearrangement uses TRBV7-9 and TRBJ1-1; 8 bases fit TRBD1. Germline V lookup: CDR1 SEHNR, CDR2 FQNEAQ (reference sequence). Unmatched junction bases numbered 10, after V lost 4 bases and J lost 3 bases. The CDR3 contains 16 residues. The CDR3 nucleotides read TGTGCCAGCAGCTACCCCGGACAGGGAGGGCACACTGAAGCTTTCTTT. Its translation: CASSYPGQGGHTEAFF.

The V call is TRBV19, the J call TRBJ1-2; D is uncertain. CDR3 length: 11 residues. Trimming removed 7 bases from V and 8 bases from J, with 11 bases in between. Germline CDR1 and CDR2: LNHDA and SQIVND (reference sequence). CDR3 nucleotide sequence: TGTGCCAGTAAAACCGGGGAAGGCTACACCTTC. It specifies CASKTGEGYTF.

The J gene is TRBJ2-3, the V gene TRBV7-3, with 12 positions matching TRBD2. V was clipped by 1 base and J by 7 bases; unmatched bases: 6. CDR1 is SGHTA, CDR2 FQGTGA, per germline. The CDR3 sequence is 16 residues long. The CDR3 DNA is TGTGCCAGCAGCTTAAGATCGACTAGCGGGGGCTATACGCAGTATTTT. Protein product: CASSLRSTSGGYTQYF.

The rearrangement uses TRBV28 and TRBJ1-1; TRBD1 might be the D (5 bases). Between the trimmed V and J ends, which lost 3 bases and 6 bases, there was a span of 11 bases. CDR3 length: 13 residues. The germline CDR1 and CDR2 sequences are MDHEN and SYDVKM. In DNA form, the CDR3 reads TGTGCCAGCAGTTTGTTGGGGCCGGCTGAAGCTTTCTTT. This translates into CASSLLGPAEAFF.

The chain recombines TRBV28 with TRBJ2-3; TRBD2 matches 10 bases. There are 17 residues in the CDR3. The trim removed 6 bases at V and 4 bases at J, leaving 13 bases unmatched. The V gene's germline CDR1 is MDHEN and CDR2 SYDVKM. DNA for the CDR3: TGTGCCAGCAGGGGGGGGCTAGCGGGAGTTGGCCCAGATACGCAGTATTTT. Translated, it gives CASRGGLAGVGPDTQYF.

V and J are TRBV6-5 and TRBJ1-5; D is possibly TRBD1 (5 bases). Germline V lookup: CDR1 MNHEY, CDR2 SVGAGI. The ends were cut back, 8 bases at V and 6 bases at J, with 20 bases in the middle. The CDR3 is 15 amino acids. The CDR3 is CASQRQPGVGQPQHF. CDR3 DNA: TGTGCCAGCCAACGTCAGCCGGGGGTGGGTCAGCCCCAGCATTTT.

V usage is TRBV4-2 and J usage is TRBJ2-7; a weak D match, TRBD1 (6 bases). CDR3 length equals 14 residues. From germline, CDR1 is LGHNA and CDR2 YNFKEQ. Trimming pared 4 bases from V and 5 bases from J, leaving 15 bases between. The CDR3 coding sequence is TGTGCCAGCAGCCGCAATATACAGGGCAACGAGCAGTACTTC. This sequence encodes CASSRNIQGNEQYF.

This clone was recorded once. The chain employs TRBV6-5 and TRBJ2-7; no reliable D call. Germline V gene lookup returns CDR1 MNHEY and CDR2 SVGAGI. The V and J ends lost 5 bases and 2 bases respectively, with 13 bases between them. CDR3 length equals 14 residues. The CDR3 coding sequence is TGTGCCAGCAGTCAGAGTAGCTTAGCCTACGAGCAGTACTTC. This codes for CASSQSSLAYEQYF.

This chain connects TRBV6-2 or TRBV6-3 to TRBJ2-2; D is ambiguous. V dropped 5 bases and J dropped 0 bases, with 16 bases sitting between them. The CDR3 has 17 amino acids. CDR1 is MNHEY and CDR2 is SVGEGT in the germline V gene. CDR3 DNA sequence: TGTGCCAGCAGTCCATCCGAAGGTAGCCCGAACACCGGGGAGCTGTTTTTT. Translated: CASSPSEGSPNTGELFF.

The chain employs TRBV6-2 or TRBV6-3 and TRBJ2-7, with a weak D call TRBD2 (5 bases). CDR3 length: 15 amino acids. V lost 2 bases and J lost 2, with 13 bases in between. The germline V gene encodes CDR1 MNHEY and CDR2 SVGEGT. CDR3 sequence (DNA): TGTGCCAGCAGTTACCCTGGCGGGCCGACCTACGAGCAGTACTTC. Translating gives CASSYPGGPTYEQYF.

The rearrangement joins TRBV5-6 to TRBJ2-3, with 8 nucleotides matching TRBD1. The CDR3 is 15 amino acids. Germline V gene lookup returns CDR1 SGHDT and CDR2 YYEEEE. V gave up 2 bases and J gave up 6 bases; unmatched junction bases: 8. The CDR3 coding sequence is TGTGCCAGCAGCTTACCTGGACAGGGTGGTGATACGCAGTATTTT. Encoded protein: CASSLPGQGGDTQYF.

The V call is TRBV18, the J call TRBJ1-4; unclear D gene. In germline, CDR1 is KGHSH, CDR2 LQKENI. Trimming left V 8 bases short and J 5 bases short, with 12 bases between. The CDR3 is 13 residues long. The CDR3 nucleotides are TGTGCCAGCGCCCGTGCTGAGAATGAAAAACTGTTTTTT. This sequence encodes CASARAENEKLFF.

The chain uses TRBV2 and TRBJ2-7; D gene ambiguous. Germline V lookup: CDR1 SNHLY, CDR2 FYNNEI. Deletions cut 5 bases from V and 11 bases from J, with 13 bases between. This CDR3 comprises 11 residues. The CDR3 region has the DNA TGTGCCAGCAGTCTCGGTGGTTTTAAGTACTTC. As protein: CASSLGGFKYF.

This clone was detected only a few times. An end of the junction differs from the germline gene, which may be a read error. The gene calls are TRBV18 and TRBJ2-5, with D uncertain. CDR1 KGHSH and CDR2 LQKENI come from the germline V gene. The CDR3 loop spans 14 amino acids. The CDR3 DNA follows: TGTGCCAGCTCCCCACAGTCTCGGGAAGAGACCCAGTACTTC. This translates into CASSPQSREETQYF.

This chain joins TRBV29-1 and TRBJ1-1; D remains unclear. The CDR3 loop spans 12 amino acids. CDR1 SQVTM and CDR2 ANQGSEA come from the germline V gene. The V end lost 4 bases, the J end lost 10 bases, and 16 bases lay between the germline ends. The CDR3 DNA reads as TGCAGCGTTGTCGACAACTCGGAGGGAGCTTTCTTT. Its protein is CSVVDNSEGAFF.

The CDR3 DNA reads TGTGCCTGTCCGGCGGGAGCGGATACGCAGTATTTT. It yields the protein CACPAGADTQYF. The rearrangement joins TRBV30 to TRBJ2-3; the match to TRBD2 covers 7 bases. J gave up 6 bases and V 6 bases, and 6 bases lay outside the gene matches. CDR1 is GTSNPN, CDR2 SVGIG, per germline (reference sequence). This CDR3 has 12 amino acids.

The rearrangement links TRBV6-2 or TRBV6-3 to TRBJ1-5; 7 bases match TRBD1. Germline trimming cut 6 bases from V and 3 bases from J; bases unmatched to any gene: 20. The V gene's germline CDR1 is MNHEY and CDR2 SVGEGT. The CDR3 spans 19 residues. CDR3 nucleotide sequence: TGTGCCAGCAGCCGACGTCTCTCAGACAGGGTACTCTTCAATCAGCCCCAGCATTTT. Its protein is CASSRRLSDRVLFNQPQHF.

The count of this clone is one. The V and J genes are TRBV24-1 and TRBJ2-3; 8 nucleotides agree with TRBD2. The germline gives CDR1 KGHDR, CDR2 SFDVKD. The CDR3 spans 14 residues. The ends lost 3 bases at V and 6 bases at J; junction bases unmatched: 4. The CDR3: CATSDRGRWDTQYF. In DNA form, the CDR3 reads TGTGCCACCAGTGATCGCGGGAGGTGGGATACGCAGTATTTT.

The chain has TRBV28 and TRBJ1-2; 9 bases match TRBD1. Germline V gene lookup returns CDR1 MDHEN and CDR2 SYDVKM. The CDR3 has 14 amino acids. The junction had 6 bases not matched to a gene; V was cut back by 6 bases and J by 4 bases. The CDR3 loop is CASSVTGGVYGYTF. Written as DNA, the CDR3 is TGTGCCAGCAGCGTGACAGGGGGAGTCTATGGCTACACCTTC.

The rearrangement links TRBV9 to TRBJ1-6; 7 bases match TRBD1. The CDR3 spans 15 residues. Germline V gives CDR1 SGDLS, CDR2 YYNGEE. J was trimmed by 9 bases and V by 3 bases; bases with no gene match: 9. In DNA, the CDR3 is TGTGCCAGCAGCGGGGAACAGGGGCGAGTTTCACCCCTCCACTTT. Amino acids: CASSGEQGRVSPLHF.

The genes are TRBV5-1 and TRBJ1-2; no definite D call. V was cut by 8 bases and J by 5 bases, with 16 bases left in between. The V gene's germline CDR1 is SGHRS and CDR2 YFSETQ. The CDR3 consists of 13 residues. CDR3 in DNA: TGCGCCAGAAGATATACGGGAGTATATGGCTACACCTTC. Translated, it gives CARRYTGVYGYTF.

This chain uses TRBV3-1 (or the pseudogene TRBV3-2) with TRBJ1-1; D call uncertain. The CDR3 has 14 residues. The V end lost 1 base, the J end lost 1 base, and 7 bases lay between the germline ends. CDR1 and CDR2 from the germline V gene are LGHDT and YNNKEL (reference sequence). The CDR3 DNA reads TGTGCCAGCAGCCAAGGTTTCAGGAACACTGAAGCTTTCTTT. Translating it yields CASSQGFRNTEAFF.

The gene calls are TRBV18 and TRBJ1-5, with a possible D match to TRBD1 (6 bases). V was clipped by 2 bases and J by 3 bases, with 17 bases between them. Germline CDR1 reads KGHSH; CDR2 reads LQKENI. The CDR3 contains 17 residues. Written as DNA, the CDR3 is TGTGCCAGCTCACCAGTTCCAACAGGGTTTTACAATCAGCCCCAGCATTTT. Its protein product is CASSPVPTGFYNQPQHF. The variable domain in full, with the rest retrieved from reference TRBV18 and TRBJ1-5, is NAGVMQNPRHLVRRRGQEARLRCSPMKGHSHVYWYRQLPEEGLKFMVYLQKENIIDESGMPKERFSAEFPKEGPSILRIQQVVRGDSAAYFCASSPVPTGFYNQPQHFGDGTRLSIL.